This entry is about one T cell receptor beta chain. This specimen belongs to a study of blood T cell repertoires in COVID-19. Study-wide context: T cells, B-cell-depleted T cells, or PBMCs supplied cDNA or gDNA.

TCRdb's table, derived via immunoSEQ multiplex PCR, lists solely in-frame clones and lacks some. The sample consists of roughly 120,000 clones, 60% to 85% of them appearing once. V dropped 3 bases and J dropped 7; count of bases not matched to a gene: 8. The CDR3 runs 14 residues. Germline CDR1 is MNHNS and CDR2 is SASEGT. Input material: peripheral blood. V usage is TRBV6-1 and J usage is TRBJ1-1, with 7 bases matching TRBD1. The TCR originated in a human donor with acute or convalescent COVID-19. The donor label of this sample is uncertain. CDR3 coding DNA: TGTGCCAGCAGTGATCGACCCGGGACAGTTGAAGCTTTCTTT. Translating gives CASSDRPGTVEAFF.